What follows are 21 T cell receptor beta chains derived from one specimen sequenced in a study of response to subunit inactivated influenza vaccine. TCRdb used MiXCR to reprocess the RT-PCR reads, holding one entry per CDR3 protein. The sample holds about 650,000 distinct CDR3 sequences; roughly 14% are singletons and the top ten take 11%. The sequencing here drew on PBMCs from blood, taken about 13 days after vaccination. The source is a man aged 50 to 59 who received an inactivated influenza vaccine.

The sample holds a few counts of this clonotype. The V call is TRBV20-1, the J call TRBJ2-3; D is undetermined. The CDR3 is made up of 13 amino acids. Germline V gene lookup returns CDR1 DFQATT and CDR2 SNEGSKA (reference sequence). Trimming shortened V by 3 bases and J by 5 bases, and 12 bases separated the two germline ends. CDR3 residues: CSASQRYRDTQYF. Written as DNA, the CDR3 is TGCAGTGCTAGTCAACGGTACAGAGATACGCAGTATTTT.

The chain has TRBV5-4 and TRBJ2-1, with D unclear. The CDR3 totals 15 residues. Trimming stripped 4 bases from V and 1 base from J, with 12 bases between. CDR1 is SGHNT and CDR2 is YYREEE in the germline V gene (reference sequence). CDR3 in amino acids: CASSPISGSYNEQFF. CDR3 bases: TGTGCCAGCAGCCCGATAAGTGGGTCCTACAATGAGCAGTTCTTC.

V and J are TRBV4-2 and TRBJ2-3; TRBD2 agrees at 14 bases. Germline V gene sequence: CDR1 LGHNA, CDR2 YNFKEQ. V lost 0 bases, J lost 6 bases, and 11 bases stayed unmatched. This CDR3 is built from 19 residues. The CDR3 DNA reads TGTGCCAGCAGCCAAGAACCCCTGGGACTAGCGGGAGTTTTGGATACGCAGTATTTT. Translation gives CASSQEPLGLAGVLDTQYF.

In this sample, this clonotype turned up a few times. The rearrangement joins TRBV6-1 to TRBJ2-5; D perhaps matches TRBD1 (6 bases). The CDR3 sequence is 14 residues long. CDR1 MNHNS and CDR2 SASEGT come from the germline V gene. V lost 6 bases to trimming and J lost 5 bases, with 16 bases between them. The CDR3 DNA follows: TGTGCCAGCAGACCGGGACATGGGTCGGAGACCCAGTACTTC. Protein product: CASRPGHGSETQYF.

This clonotype occurred a few times. This chain joins TRBV12-3 or TRBV12-4 and TRBJ1-5; tentatively, D is TRBD1 (5 bases). The CDR3 has 14 amino acids. V was trimmed by 8 bases and J by 0 bases, leaving 11 bases between them. The CDR3 DNA reads TGTGCCAGCGGGGCAGGAGATAGCAATCAGCCCCAGCATTTT. It encodes CASGAGDSNQPQHF.

This clonotype has more than one count but fewer than ten. The J gene is TRBJ1-6, the V gene TRBV5-1; unclear D gene. Germline V gene lookup returns CDR1 SGHRS and CDR2 YFSETQ. The CDR3 loop spans 14 amino acids. Deletions cut 7 bases from V and 1 base from J, with 9 bases between. CDR3 DNA: TGCGCCAGCCCACGGTGGTCCTATAATTCACCCCTCCACTTT. Translation gives CASPRWSYNSPLHF.

This clonotype has a handful of counts. The chain combines TRBV6-2 or TRBV6-3 with TRBJ1-2, with no clear D. This CDR3 is built from 12 residues. Deletions cut 4 bases from V and 8 bases from J, with 11 bases between. Germline V CDR1 and CDR2: MNHEY, SVGEGT. This CDR3 reads CASSSRNGGYTF. The DNA for the CDR3 is TGTGCCAGCAGTTCCCGGAACGGCGGCTACACCTTC.

The chain joins TRBV10-3 to TRBJ2-1, with 10 bases matching TRBD2. The CDR3 extends over 15 amino acids. CDR1 ENHRY and CDR2 SYGVKD come from the germline V gene. V was pared by 3 bases and J by 8 bases, with 7 bases of the junction left unmatched. CDR3 protein: CAISDRAGGRYEQFF. The DNA of the CDR3 is TGTGCCATCAGTGATCGAGCGGGAGGGAGGTATGAGCAGTTCTTC.

This clonotype was picked up many times. The rearrangement links TRBV18 to TRBJ2-5; tentatively, D is TRBD2 (6 bases). The CDR3 loop spans 13 amino acids. V lost 6 bases to trimming and J lost 2 bases, with 10 bases between them. Per the germline V gene, CDR1 is KGHSH and CDR2 is LQKENI. The CDR3 DNA reads as TGTGCCAGCTCGCTAGCGATTCAAGAGACCCAGTACTTC. This gives the protein CASSLAIQETQYF.

This clonotype was seen more than once but under ten times. The rearrangement links TRBV5-4 to TRBJ1-2; no clear D gene. The length of the CDR3 is 18 residues. Germline V gives CDR1 SGHNT, CDR2 YYREEE (reference sequence). V was shortened by 0 bases and J by 2 bases, with 20 bases between the two germline ends. The CDR3 DNA follows: TGTGCCAGCAGCTTGGCCCCTGGCCGACCGTCAGGCAACTATGGCTACACCTTC. Residues: CASSLAPGRPSGNYGYTF. Full variable domain (remainder filled in from reference TRBV5-4 and TRBJ1-2): ETGVTQSPTHLIKTRGQQVTLRCSSQSGHNTVSWYQQALGQGPQFIFQYYREEENGRGNFPPRFSGLQFPNYSSELNVNALELDDSALYLCASSLAPGRPSGNYGYTFGSGTRLTVV.

The sample holds a few counts of this clonotype. The chain joins TRBV6-2 or TRBV6-3 to TRBJ1-2; a weak D match, TRBD1 (6 bases). The CDR3 contains 13 residues. The V end lost 5 bases, the J end lost 6 bases, and 13 bases lay between the germline ends. Germline CDR1 is MNHEY and CDR2 is SVGEGT. CDR3 nucleotide sequence: TGTGCCAGCAGTACCGGGACACTGGATGGCTACACCTTC. Amino acids: CASSTGTLDGYTF.

This clonotype was observed a few times. V gene TRBV7-9 combines with J gene TRBJ1-1, with D possibly being TRBD1 (5 bases). The CDR3 is 13 amino acids. Looked up from germline, CDR1 is SEHNR and CDR2 is FQNEAQ (reference sequence). The germline V and J ends were trimmed by 5 bases and 7 bases, with 14 bases remaining between them. Written as DNA, the CDR3 is TGTGCCAGCAGCCGCGGCACTGACAGTGAAGCTTTCTTT. This codes for CASSRGTDSEAFF.

This clonotype was seen ten or more times. The J gene is TRBJ1-1, the V gene TRBV5-1; D not certain. The CDR3 loop spans 13 amino acids. The ends were cut back, 0 bases at V and 0 bases at J, with 3 bases in the middle. Per the germline V gene, CDR1 is SGHRS and CDR2 is YFSETQ. CDR3 loop: CASSLALNTEAFF. The CDR3 nucleotides are TGCGCCAGCAGCTTGGCTCTGAACACTGAAGCTTTCTTT.

In this sample, this clonotype turned up a few times. This chain links TRBV24-1 with TRBJ2-1; 9 bases fit TRBD1. The CDR3 consists of 16 residues. The V and J ends lost 3 bases and 4 bases, in that order; junction bases with no gene match: 6. CDR1 and CDR2 (germline): KGHDR, SFDVKD. DNA of the CDR3: TGTGCCACCAGTGATGCCGGGACAGGGAGTTACAATGAGCAGTTCTTC. This codes for CATSDAGTGSYNEQFF.

The chain uses TRBV7-3 and TRBJ2-2, with no clear D. Trimming removed 1 base from V and 5 bases from J, with 5 bases in between. The germline CDR1 and CDR2 sequences are SGHTA and FQGTGA. This CDR3 is 13 amino acids long. The CDR3 DNA follows: TGTGCCAGCAGCTTAATATTGACCGGGGAGCTGTTTTTT. Translated, it gives CASSLILTGELFF.

This chain links TRBV12-3 or TRBV12-4 with TRBJ1-1; TRBD1 might be the D (6 bases). CDR3 length equals 14 residues. The germline V and J ends were trimmed by 2 bases and 5 bases, with 12 bases remaining between them. CDR3 protein: CASSLIGGQTEAFF. The CDR3 nucleotides read TGTGCCAGCAGTTTAATCGGGGGGCAGACTGAAGCTTTCTTT.

The chain couples TRBV20-1 to TRBJ2-3; TRBD1 might be the D (6 bases). This CDR3 spans 15 amino acids. The germline V and J ends were trimmed by 4 bases and 0 bases, with 14 bases remaining between them. From germline, CDR1 is DFQATT and CDR2 SNEGSKA (reference sequence). The CDR3 bases are TGCAGTGCTATCAGACAGGCCGCTAGCACAGATACGCAGTATTTT. This encodes CSAIRQAASTDTQYF.

This clonotype was counted at least ten times. This chain joins TRBV28 and TRBJ2-5, with D maybe TRBD2 (5 bases). CDR1 MDHEN and CDR2 SYDVKM come from the germline V gene. Trimming cost V 5 bases and J 5 bases, with 15 bases left between them. The CDR3 is 14 amino acids. CDR3 sequence: CASSPSYSGETQYF. CDR3 bases: TGTGCCAGCAGTCCGAGTTACTCGGGGGAGACCCAGTACTTC.

This clonotype has only a few counts. The chain links TRBV20-1 to TRBJ2-5, with D tentatively TRBD1 (5 bases). The length of the CDR3 is 14 residues. Germline CDR1 is DFQATT and CDR2 is SNEGSKA (reference sequence). The V end was cut by 2 bases, the J end by 2 bases, with 12 bases between. CDR3 DNA: TGCAGTGCTAGATCGACAGCGAAACAAGAGACCCAGTACTTC. This translates into CSARSTAKQETQYF.

The chain is built from TRBV30 and TRBJ2-4, with TRBD2 identical over 8 bases. This CDR3 region has 13 residues. The junction had 3 bases not matched to a gene; V was cut back by 0 bases and J by 8 bases. The V gene's germline CDR1 is GTSNPN and CDR2 SVGIG (reference sequence). The CDR3 nucleotides read TGTGCCTGGAGTGTACCGGGAGGGGACATTCAGTACTTC. Translation gives CAWSVPGGDIQYF.

This clonotype has a handful of counts. The gene calls are TRBV20-1 and TRBJ2-5; 8 nucleotides line up with TRBD2. The V gene end was trimmed by 3 bases and the J gene end by 5 bases; junction bases not matched to a gene: 11. The length of the CDR3 is 15 residues. The germline CDR1 and CDR2 sequences are DFQATT and SNEGSKA (reference sequence). For the CDR3, the DNA is TGCAGTGCTAGGAAAAAATCAGCGGGAGTCGAGACCCAGTACTTC. This codes for CSARKKSAGVETQYF.